One T cell receptor beta chain is described in this entry. Antigen: not known. This entry is derived from a study of cytomegalovirus exposure and HLA in healthy donors. Points from the study as a whole: An analysis was carried out later, and it reportedly showed fewer N-insertions in an Asian-associated ancestry cluster than the 666-donor mean. In a later analysis, most CMV-associated TCR beta chains appeared HLA-restricted. The classifier reportedly diagnosed cytomegalovirus status with high specificity and sensitivity. Cytomegalovirus-associated TCR beta chains were listed, numbering around 150.

The PCR contained 60 Vbeta and 13 Jbeta primers. This table comes from immunoSEQ multiplex PCR, and its TCRdb copy is limited to in-frame clones, with some not included. The sample carries fewer than 200,000 clones, more than 75% recorded once. Looked up from germline, CDR1 is SGHTA and CDR2 is FQGNSA. Germline trimming cut 2 bases from V and 4 bases from J; bases unmatched to any gene: 2. The CDR3 extends over 15 amino acids. The rearrangement uses TRBV7-2 and TRBJ2-1; 10 bases agree with TRBD2. The sequence came from a girl under two years old in good health and CMV-seronegative. Sequencing was performed on PBMCs. Here the CDR3 DNA reads TGTGCCAGCAGCTTAAATAGCGGGGGGTACAATGAGCAGTTCTTC. Translation gives CASSLNSGGYNEQFF.